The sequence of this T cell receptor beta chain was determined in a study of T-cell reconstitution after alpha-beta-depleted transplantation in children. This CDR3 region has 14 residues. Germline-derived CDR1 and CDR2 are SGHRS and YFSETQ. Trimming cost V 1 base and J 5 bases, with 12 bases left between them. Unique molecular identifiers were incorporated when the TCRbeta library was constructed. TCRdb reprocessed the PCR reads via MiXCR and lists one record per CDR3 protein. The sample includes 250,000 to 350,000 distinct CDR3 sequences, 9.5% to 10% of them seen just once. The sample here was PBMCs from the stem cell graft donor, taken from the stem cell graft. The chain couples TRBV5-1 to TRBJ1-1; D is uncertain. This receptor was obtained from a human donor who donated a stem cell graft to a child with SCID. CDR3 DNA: TGCGCCAGCAGCTTGACCAGTCCGGGGACTGAAGCTTTCTTT. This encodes CASSLTSPGTEAFF.